Listed below are T cell receptor beta chains from one sample, sequenced in a study of cytomegalovirus exposure and HLA in healthy donors. Repertoires were generated with immunoSEQ multiplex PCR, while TCRdb's copy carries only in-frame clones and drops some. The data show about 120,000 clones, with around 86% seen just once and 1.5% to 2.5% held by the top ten. The material sequenced was PBMCs. The receptors here all came from a woman aged 18-29 years in good health and CMV-seronegative. The CDR3 runs from the conserved cysteine through the conserved F or W. D genes are given only for firm matches. For some rows the clone size is stated as once, few or many, or as a class when expanded; others skip it.

.,TRBJ2-5,TRBD2,TRBV7-2,TGTGCCAGCAGCTTATTGGCGGGAGTCGGGGAAGAGACCCAGTACTTC,CASSLLAGVGEETQYF
.,TRBJ2-2,.,TRBV4-1,TGCGCCAGCAGCCAGCCGGGGAAAAGTACCGCCGGGGAGCTGTTTTTT,CASSQPGKSTAGELFF
.,TRBJ2-7,.,TRBV30,TGTGCCTGGAGTGGGGACTTTGGCGCCTACGAGCAGTACTTC,CAWSGDFGAYEQYF
.,TRBJ2-7,.,TRBV23-1,TGCGCCAGCAGTCTCCCCCACCACACAGGGCGGTTCTACGAGCAGTACTTC,CASSLPHHTGRFYEQYF
.,TRBJ2-7,TRBD2,TRBV6-5,TGTGCCAGCAGTTACGGTAGCGGGAGGAACTACGAGCAGTACTTC,CASSYGSGRNYEQYF
once,TRBJ2-1,.,TRBV10-2,TGCGCCAGCAGTGAACCAACTAGCTTTGAGCAGTTCTTC,CASSEPTSFEQFF
.,TRBJ2-5,TRBD2,TRBV27,TGTGCCAGCAGTTGGGCGGGAGGAGAGACCCAGTACTTC,CASSWAGGETQYF
.,TRBJ2-7,.,TRBV5-6,TGTGCCAGCCTGGGGGGGCCCGGCTCCTACGAGCAGTACTTC,CASLGGPGSYEQYF
.,TRBJ1-2,.,TRBV27,TGTGCCAGCAGTCCCCTAGGCCCTACAGGGTTTGAGTATGGCTACACCTTC,CASSPLGPTGFEYGYTF
.,TRBJ2-7,.,TRBV4-1,TGCGCCAGCAGCCAAGTTCTCAATTCCGGCGAGCAGTACTTC,CASSQVLNSGEQYF
.,TRBJ2-1,TRBD2,TRBV14,TGTGCCAGCAGCCAACCGGGACTACAGCAGTTCTTC,CASSQPGLQQFF
.,TRBJ2-1,.,TRBV6-5,TGTGCCAGCAGTCGTGGGAGGGGGGACGGTGAGCAGTTCTTC,CASSRGRGDGEQFF
.,TRBJ1-1,.,TRBV10-3,TGTGCCATCAGGGACGGAGCAGCGGACACTGAAGCTTTCTTT,CAIRDGAADTEAFF
.,TRBJ2-2,TRBD1,TRBV19,TGTGCCAGCCGGGGACAGGGGGCTACTTTCACCACCGGGGAGCTGTTTTTT,CASRGQGATFTTGELFF
.,TRBJ1-4,.,TRBV12-5,TGTGCTAGTGGCAGCGGACAGTACGCGGCAGGGCAAGAAAAACTGTTTTTT,CASGSGQYAAGQEKLFF
.,TRBJ2-7,.,TRBV13,TGTGCCAGCAGCTTAGAATTTGGGACTCCCGAGCAGTACTTC,CASSLEFGTPEQYF
.,TRBJ1-2,TRBD1,TRBV29-1,TGCAGCTACACAGGGGGAGAATATGGCTACACCTTC,CSYTGGEYGYTF
.,TRBJ2-2,.,TRBV10-3,TGTGCCATCAACCCAGGGTCGATCACCGGGGAGCTGTTTTTT,CAINPGSITGELFF
once,TRBJ2-5,.,TRBV5-6,TGTGCCAGCAGCTTGTGGCCCCCCGAATGGGAGACCCAGTACTTC,CASSLWPPEWETQYF
.,TRBJ1-4,TRBD1,TRBV2,TGTGCCAGCGTTACAGGGGAGAATGAAAAACTGTTTTTT,CASVTGENEKLFF
.,TRBJ2-3,.,TRBV28,TGTGCCAGCAGTCCAGGCCGCACAGATACGCAGTATTTT,CASSPGRTDTQYF
.,TRBJ1-1,.,TRBV11-3,TGTGCCAGCAGCTTTTCAGGGTTCGCTGAAGCTTTCTTT,CASSFSGFAEAFF
.,TRBJ1-5,TRBD1,TRBV19,TGTGCCAGTAGTATCCGAACGTACAGGGGAAAAGATCAGCCCCAGCATTTT,CASSIRTYRGKDQPQHF
.,TRBJ2-1,TRBD2,TRBV5-1,TGCGCCAGCAGCTCACAGACTAGCGGGAGGGAGCAGTTCTTC,CASSSQTSGREQFF
.,TRBJ1-4,.,TRBV4-1,TGCGCCAGCAGCCAAGATTCAGGGAGGGACGAAAAACTGTTTTTT,CASSQDSGRDEKLFF
.,TRBJ1-1,TRBD1,TRBV27,TGTGCCAGCAGTATTGGGACAGGGAGGGCTTTCTTT,CASSIGTGRAFF
.,TRBJ1-5,.,TRBV28,TGTGCCAGCAGTGCGAACAATCAGCCCCAGCATTTT,CASSANNQPQHF
.,TRBJ2-7,.,TRBV18,TGTGCCAGCTCACCAACTACCGCTCGGTCCGAGCAGTACTTC,CASSPTTARSEQYF
.,TRBJ2-5,TRBD1,TRBV10-2,TGCGCCAGCAGAGAGACAGGGCTGGGGGAGACCCAGTACTTC,CASRETGLGETQYF
few,TRBJ2-7,.,TRBV5-1,TGCGCCAGCACCTCGGGAAGAAAAGCCTACGAGCAGTACTTC,CASTSGRKAYEQYF
.,TRBJ2-3,.,TRBV29-1,TGCAGCGTTGAACTCGGCGAGGGCTCCCCTGTTGGCACAGATACGCAGTATTTT,CSVELGEGSPVGTDTQYF
.,TRBJ2-3,.,TRBV14,TGTGCCAGCAACTGGGACTCAAGCACAGATACGCAGTATTTT,CASNWDSSTDTQYF
.,TRBJ2-3,.,TRBV21-1,TGTGCCAGAATAGCGGGTCTTAGCACAGATACGCAGTATTTT,CARIAGLSTDTQYF
.,TRBJ2-1,TRBD2,TRBV19,TGTGCCAGTAGTCTAGGACTAGCGGGAACTCTGGAGCAGTTCTTC,CASSLGLAGTLEQFF
.,TRBJ2-2,.,TRBV7-2,TGTGCCAGCAGCTTAACCAGCGGCCTGAACACCGGGGAGCTGTTTTTT,CASSLTSGLNTGELFF
.,TRBJ2-6,.,TRBV5-6,TGTGCCAGCAGCTGGTCGGCAGACTCCTCTGGGGCCAACGTCCTGACTTTC,CASSWSADSSGANVLTF
.,TRBJ2-7,.,TRBV5-4,TGTGCCAGCAGCTTGGTGCAGGGCGGCGAGCAGTACTTC,CASSLVQGGEQYF
once,TRBJ2-7,TRBD2,TRBV6-6,TGTGCCAGCAGTTACCGAAATAGCGGGAAGACCTACGAGCAGTACTTC,CASSYRNSGKTYEQYF
.,TRBJ2-1,.,TRBV6-5,TGTGCCAGCAGTTATGGAGGTGATGAGCAGTTCTTC,CASSYGGDEQFF
.,TRBJ1-2,.,TRBV28,TGTGCCAGCAGTCTAGAGACAGGATCCCTAAACTATGGCTACACCTTC,CASSLETGSLNYGYTF
.,TRBJ2-7,TRBD2,TRBV11-3,TGTGCCAGCAGCTTAGAACGGGGCGGGAGTCCCAACACCTACGAGCAGTACTTC,CASSLERGGSPNTYEQYF
.,TRBJ1-4,.,TRBV11-3,TGTGCCAGCAGCTTACTACAGAATGAAAAACTGTTTTTT,CASSLLQNEKLFF
.,TRBJ2-1,TRBD2,TRBV7-3,TGTGCCAGCAGCTTAAGGGCTCCGGGACTAGCGGGAATCTACAATGAGCAGTTCTTC,CASSLRAPGLAGIYNEQFF
once,TRBJ2-7,TRBD1,TRBV6-5,TGTGCCAGCAGCCGGACAGGCCCCTACGAGCAGTACTTC,CASSRTGPYEQYF
.,TRBJ2-3,TRBD2,TRBV9,TGTGCCAGCAGCGGAGCGGGAATTAGCACAGATACGCAGTATTTT,CASSGAGISTDTQYF
once,TRBJ2-3,TRBD2,TRBV7-9,TGTGCCAGCAGCCTTACCGCTAGCGGGAGAGGTCGGCAGGCAGATACGCAGTATTTT,CASSLTASGRGRQADTQYF